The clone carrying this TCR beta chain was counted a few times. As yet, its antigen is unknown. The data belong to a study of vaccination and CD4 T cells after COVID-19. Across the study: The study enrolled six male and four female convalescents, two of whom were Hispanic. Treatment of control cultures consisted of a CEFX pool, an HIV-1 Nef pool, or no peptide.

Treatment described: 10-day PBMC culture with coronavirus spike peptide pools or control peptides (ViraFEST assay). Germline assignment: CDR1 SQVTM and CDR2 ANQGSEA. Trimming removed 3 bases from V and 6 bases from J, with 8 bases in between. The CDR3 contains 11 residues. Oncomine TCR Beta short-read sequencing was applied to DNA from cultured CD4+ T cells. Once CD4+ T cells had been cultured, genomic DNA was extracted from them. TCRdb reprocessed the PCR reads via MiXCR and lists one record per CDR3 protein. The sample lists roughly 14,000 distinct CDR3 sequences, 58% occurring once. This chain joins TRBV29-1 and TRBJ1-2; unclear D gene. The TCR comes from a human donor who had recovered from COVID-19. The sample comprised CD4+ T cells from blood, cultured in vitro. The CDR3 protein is CSVEIGNGYTF. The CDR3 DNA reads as TGCAGCGTTGAGATAGGGAATGGCTACACCTTC.